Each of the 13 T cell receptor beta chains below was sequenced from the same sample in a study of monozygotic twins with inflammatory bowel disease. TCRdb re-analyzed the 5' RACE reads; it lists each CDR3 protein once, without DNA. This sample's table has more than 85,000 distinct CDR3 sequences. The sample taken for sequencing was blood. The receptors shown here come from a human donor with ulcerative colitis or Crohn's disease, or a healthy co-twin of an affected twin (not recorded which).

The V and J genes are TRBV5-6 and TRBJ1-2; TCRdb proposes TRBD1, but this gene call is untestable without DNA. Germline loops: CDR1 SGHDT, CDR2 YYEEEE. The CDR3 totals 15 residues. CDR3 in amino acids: CASSSTGQGNYGYTF.

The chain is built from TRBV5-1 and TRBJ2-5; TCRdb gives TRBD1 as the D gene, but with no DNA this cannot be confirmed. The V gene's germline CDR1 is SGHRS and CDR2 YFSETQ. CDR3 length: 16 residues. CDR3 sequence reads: CARASSPWAYQETQYF.

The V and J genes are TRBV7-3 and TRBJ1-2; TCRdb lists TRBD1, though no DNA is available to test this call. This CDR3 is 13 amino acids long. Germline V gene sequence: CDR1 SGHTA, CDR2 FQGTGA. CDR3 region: CASSKDRNYGYTF. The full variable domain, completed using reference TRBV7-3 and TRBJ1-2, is GAGVSQTPSNKVTEKGKYVELRCDPISGHTALYWYRQSLGQGPEFLIYFQGTGAADDSGLPNDRFFAVRPEGSVSTLKIQRTERGDSAVYLCASSKDRNYGYTFGSGTRLTVV.

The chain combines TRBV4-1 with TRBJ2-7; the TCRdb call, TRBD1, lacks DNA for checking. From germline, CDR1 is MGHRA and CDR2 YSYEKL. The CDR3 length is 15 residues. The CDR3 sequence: CASSLVSGTVFEQYF.

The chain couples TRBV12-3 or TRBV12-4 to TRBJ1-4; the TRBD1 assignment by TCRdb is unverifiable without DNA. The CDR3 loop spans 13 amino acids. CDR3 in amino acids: CASSLGQGEKLFF.

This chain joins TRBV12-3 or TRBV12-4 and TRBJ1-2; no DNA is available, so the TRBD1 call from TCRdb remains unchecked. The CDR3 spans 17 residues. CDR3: CASSLTEGLGANYGYTF.

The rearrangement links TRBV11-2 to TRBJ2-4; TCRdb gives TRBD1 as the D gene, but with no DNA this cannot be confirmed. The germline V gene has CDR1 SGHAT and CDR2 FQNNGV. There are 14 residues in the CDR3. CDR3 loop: CASSSRQGSNIQYF.

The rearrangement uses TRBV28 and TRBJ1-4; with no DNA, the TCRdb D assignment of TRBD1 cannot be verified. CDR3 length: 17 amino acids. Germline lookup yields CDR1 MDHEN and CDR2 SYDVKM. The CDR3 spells CASSPPDRGLQAEKLFF.

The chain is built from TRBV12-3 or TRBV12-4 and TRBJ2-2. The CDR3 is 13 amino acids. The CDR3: CASNVRNTGELFF.

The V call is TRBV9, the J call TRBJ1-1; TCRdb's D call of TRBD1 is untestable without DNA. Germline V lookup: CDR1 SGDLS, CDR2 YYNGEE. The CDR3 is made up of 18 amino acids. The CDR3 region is CASSASLGGDVDNTEAFF.

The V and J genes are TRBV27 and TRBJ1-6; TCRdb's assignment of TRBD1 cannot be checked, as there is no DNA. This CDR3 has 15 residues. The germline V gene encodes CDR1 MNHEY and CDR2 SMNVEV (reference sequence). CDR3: CASSLADRGVAPLHF.

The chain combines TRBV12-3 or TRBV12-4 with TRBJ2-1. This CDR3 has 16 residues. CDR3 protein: CASSSYNGPPYNEQFF.

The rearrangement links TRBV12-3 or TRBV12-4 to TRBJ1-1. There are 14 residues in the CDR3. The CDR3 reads CASSPAGPNTEAFF.